This T cell receptor (beta chain) derives from a study of spatial heterogeneity in lung cancer. Noted time point: sample taken at primary tumor resection. This clonotype was recorded at least ten times. As yet, its antigen is unknown. General observations from the study: Circulating ubiquitous expanded tumor TCRs were observed more frequently at resection than at follow-up.

CDR3 length equals 14 residues. Germline CDR1 reads MNHEY; CDR2 reads SVGAGI. The V end lost 5 bases, the J end lost 1 base, and 11 bases lay between the germline ends. TCRdb fed the 5' RACE reads into MiXCR, producing one record per CDR3 protein. The data contain some 37,000 distinct CDR3 sequences, under 8.5% of them seen just once; the ten biggest clones take up 25% to 30%. Sequencing was performed on PBMCs, taken at surgery. The TCR sequence derives from a female donor with early-stage non-small cell lung cancer. The genes are TRBV6-5 and TRBJ1-1; possible D gene TRBD1, 6 bases. The CDR3 here is CASSPMGQNTEAFF. The CDR3 nucleotides read TGTGCCAGCAGTCCGATGGGACAGAACACTGAAGCTTTCTTT.